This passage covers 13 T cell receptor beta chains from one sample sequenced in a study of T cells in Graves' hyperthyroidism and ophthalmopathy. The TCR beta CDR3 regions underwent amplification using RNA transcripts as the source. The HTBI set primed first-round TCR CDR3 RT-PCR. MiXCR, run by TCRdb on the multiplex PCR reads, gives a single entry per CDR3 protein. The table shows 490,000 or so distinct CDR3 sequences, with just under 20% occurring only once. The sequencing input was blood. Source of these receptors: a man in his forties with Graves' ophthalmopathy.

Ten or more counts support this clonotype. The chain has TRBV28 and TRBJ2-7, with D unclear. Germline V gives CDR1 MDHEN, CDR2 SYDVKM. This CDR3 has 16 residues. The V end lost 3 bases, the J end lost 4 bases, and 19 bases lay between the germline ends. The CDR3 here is CASSFVFGLLGYEQYF. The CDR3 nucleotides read TGTGCCAGCAGTTTTGTCTTCGGGCTCCTAGGGTACGAGCAGTACTTC.

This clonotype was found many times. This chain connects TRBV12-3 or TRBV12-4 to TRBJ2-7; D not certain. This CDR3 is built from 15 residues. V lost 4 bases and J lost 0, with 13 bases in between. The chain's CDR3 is CASSSDTTSSYEQYF. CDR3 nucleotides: TGTGCCAGCAGTTCCGACACCACCAGCTCCTACGAGCAGTACTTC.

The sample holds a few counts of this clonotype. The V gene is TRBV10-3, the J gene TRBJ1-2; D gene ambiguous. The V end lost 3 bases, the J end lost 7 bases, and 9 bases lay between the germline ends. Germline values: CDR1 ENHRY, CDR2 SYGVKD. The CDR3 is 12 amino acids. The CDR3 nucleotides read TGTGCCATCAGTGAAGACCAGACTGGCTACACCTTC. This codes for CAISEDQTGYTF.

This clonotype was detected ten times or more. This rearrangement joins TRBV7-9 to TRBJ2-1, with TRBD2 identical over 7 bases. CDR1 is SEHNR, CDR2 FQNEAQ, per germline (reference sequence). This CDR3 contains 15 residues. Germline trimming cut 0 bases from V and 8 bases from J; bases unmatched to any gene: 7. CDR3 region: CASSLAGGPYHEQFF. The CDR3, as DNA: TGTGCCAGCAGCTTAGCGGGAGGGCCTTACCATGAGCAGTTCTTC.

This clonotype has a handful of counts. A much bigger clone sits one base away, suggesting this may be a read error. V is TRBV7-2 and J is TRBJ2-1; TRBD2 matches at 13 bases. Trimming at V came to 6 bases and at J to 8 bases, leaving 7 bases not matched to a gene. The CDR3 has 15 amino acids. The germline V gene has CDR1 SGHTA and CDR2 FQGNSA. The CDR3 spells CASRWTSGRGHEQFF. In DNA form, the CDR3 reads TGTGCCAGCAGGTGGACTAGCGGGAGAGGGCATGAGCAGTTCTTC. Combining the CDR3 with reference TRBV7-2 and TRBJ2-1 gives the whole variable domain GAGVSQSPSNKVTEKGKDVELRCDPISGHTALYWYRQSLGQGLEFLIYFQGNSAPDKSGLPSDRFSAERTGGSVSTLTIQRTQQEDSAVYLCASRWTSGRGHEQFFGPGTRLTVL.

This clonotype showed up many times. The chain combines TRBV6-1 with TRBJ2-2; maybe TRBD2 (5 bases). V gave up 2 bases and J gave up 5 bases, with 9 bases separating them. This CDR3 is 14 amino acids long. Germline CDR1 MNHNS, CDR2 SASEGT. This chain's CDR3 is CASSELRGTGELFF. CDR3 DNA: TGTGCCAGCAGTGAACTACGGGGAACCGGGGAGCTGTTTTTT.

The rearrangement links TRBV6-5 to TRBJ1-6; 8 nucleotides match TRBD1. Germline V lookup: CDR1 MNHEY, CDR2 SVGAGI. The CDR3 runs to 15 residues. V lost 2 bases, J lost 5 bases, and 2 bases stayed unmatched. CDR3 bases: TGTGCCAGCAGTTACCTGACAGGGGATAATTCACCCCTCCACTTT. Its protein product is CASSYLTGDNSPLHF.

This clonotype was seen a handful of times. As DNA, the CDR3 is TGTGCCAGCAGCTCGGACAGGGTTCAGCCCCAGCATTTT. This gives the protein CASSSDRVQPQHF. The chain is built from TRBV7-2 and TRBJ1-5, with 8 bases fitting TRBD1. J lost 6 bases, V lost 4 bases, and 2 bases had no gene match. This CDR3 is 13 amino acids long. Germline V gene sequence: CDR1 SGHTA, CDR2 FQGNSA.

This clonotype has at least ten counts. The CDR3: CAISEQGPIPTSYNEQFF. For the CDR3, the DNA is TGTGCCATCAGTGAGCAGGGGCCGATTCCTACATCCTACAATGAGCAGTTCTTC. V is TRBV10-3 and J is TRBJ2-1, with D tentatively TRBD1 (6 bases). V was shortened by 2 bases and J by 1 base, with 18 bases between the two germline ends. CDR3 length: 18 amino acids. Germline V lookup: CDR1 ENHRY, CDR2 SYGVKD.

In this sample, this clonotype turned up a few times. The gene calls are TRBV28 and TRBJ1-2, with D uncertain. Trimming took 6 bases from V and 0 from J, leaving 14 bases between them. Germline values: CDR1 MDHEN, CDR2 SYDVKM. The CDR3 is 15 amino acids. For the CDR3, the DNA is TGTGCCAGCAGCCGACCAGGCGGAGCTAACTATGGCTACACCTTC. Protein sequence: CASSRPGGANYGYTF.

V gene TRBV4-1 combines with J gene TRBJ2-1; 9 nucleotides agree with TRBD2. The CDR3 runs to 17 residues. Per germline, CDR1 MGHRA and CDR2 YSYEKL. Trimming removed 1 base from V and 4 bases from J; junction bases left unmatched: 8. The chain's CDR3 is CASSQAYSRGGYNEQFF. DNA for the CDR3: TGCGCCAGCAGCCAAGCCTACTCGCGGGGGGGTTACAATGAGCAGTTCTTC.

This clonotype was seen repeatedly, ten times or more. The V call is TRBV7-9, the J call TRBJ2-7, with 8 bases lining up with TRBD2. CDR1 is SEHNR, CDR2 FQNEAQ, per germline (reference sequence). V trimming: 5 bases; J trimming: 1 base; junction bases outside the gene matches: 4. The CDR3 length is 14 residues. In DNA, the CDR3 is TGTGCCAGCAGCCCTAGCGGGCGTTCCTACGAGCAGTACTTC. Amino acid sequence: CASSPSGRSYEQYF.

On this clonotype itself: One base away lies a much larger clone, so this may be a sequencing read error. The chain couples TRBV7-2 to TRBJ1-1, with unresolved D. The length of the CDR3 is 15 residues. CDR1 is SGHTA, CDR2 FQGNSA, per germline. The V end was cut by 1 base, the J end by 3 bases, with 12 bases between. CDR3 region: CASSLGVSIDTEAFF. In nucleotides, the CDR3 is TGTGCCAGCAGCTTAGGCGTCAGCATAGACACTGAAGCTTTCTTT. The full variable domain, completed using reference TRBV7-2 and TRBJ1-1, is GAGVSQSPSNKVTEKGKDVELRCDPISGHTALYWYRQSLGQGLEFLIYFQGNSAPDKSGLPSDRFSAERTGGSVSTLTIQRTQQEDSAVYLCASSLGVSIDTEAFFGQGTRLTVV.